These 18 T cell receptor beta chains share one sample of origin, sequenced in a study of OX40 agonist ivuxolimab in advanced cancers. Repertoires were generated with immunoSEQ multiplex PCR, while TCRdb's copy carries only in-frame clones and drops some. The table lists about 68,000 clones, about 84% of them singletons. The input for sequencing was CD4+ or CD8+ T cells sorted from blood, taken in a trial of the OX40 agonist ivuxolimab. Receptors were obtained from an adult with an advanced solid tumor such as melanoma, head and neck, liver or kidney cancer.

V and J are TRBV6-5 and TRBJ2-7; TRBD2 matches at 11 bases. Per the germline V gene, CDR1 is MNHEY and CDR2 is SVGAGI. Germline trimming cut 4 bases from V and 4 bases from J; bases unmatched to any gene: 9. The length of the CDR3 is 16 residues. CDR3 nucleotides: TGTGCCAGCAGTTCCCAGCTAGCGGGGGGTTCATACGAGCAGTACTTC. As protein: CASSSQLAGGSYEQYF.

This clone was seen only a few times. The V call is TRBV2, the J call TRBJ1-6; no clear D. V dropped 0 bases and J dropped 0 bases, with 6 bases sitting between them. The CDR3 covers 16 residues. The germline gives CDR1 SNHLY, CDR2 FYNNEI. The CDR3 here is CASSEAVSSYNSPLHF. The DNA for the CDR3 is TGTGCCAGCAGTGAAGCAGTGAGCTCCTATAATTCACCCCTCCACTTT.

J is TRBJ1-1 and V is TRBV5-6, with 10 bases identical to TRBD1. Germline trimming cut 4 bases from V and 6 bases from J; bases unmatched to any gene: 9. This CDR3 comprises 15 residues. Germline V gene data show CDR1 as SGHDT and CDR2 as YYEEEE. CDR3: CASSPRGQGVAEAFF. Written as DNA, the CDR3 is TGTGCCAGCAGCCCCCGCGGACAGGGGGTAGCTGAAGCTTTCTTT.

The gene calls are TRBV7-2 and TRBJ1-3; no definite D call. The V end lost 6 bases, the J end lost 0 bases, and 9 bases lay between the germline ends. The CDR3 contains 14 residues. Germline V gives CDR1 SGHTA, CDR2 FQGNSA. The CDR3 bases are TGTGCCAGCAGGACACGGAACTCTGGAAACACCATATATTTT. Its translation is CASRTRNSGNTIYF.

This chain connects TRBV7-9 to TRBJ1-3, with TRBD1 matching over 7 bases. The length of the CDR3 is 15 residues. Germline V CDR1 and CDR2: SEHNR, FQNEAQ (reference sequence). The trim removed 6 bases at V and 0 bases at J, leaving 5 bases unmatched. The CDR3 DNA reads TGTGCCAGCAGGCCAGGGACAGCCTCTGGAAACACCATATATTTT. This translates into CASRPGTASGNTIYF.

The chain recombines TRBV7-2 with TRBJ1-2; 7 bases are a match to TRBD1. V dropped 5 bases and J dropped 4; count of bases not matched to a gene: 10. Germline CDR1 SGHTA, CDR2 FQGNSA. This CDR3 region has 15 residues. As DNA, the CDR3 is TGTGCCAGCAGCCCCTTGACAGGGCGCCCCTATGGCTACACCTTC. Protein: CASSPLTGRPYGYTF.

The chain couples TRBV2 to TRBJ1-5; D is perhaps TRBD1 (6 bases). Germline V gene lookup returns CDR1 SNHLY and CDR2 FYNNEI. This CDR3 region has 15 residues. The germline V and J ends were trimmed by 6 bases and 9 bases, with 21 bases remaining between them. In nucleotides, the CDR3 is TGTGCCAGCAGGAGGGGGGACGGAGGCTATCCGCCCCAGCATTTT. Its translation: CASRRGDGGYPPQHF.

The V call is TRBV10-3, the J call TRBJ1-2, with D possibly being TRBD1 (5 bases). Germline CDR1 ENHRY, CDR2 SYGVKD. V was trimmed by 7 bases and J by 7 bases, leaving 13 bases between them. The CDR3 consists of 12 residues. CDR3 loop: CAIKPPGTGYTF. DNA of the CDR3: TGTGCCATCAAGCCCCCAGGGACTGGCTACACCTTC.

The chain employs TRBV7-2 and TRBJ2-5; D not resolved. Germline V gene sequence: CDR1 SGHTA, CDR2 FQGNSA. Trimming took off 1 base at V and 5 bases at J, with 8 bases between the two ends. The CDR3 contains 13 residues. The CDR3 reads CASSLGAEETQYF. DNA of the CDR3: TGTGCCAGCAGCTTAGGGGCCGAGGAGACCCAGTACTTC.

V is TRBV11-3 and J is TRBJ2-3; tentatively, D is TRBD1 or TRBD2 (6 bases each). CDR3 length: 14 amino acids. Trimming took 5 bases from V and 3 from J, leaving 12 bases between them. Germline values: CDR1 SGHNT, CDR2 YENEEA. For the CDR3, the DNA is TGTGCCAGCAGCCCCACAGGGAGGACAGATACGCAGTATTTT. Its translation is CASSPTGRTDTQYF. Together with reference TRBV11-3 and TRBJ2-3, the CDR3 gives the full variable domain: EAGVVQSPRYKIIEKKQPVAFWCNPISGHNTLYWYLQNLGQGPELLIRYENEEAVDDSQLPKDRFSAERLKGVDSTLKIQPAELGDSAVYLCASSPTGRTDTQYFGPGTRLTVL.

CDR3: CASSQDTWGNTIYF. In DNA, the CDR3 is TGTGCCAGCAGCCAAGACACCTGGGGAAACACCATATATTTT. The V call is TRBV4-2, the J call TRBJ1-3; D ambiguous. V was pared by 0 bases and J by 4 bases, with 7 bases between. The CDR3 totals 14 residues. CDR1 LGHNA and CDR2 YNFKEQ come from the germline V gene.

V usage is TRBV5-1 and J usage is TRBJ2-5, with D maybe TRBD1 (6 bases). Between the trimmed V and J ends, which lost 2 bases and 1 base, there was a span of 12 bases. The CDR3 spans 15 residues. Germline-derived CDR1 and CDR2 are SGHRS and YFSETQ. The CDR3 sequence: CASSLNRDVQETQYF. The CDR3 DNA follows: TGCGCCAGCAGCTTAAACAGGGATGTCCAAGAGACCCAGTACTTC.

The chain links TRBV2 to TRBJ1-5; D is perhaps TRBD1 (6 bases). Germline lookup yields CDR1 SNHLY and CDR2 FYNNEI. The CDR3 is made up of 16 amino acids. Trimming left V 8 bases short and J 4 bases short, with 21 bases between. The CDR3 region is CASAPGSAGANQPQHF. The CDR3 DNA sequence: TGTGCCAGCGCCCCCGGGTCGGCAGGGGCGAATCAGCCCCAGCATTTT.

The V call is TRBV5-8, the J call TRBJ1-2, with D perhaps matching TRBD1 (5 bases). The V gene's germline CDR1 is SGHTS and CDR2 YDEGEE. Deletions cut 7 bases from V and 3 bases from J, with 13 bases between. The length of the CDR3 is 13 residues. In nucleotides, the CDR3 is TGTGCCAGCTCTGTTGGGGGGTACTATGGCTACACCTTC. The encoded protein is CASSVGGYYGYTF.

CDR3 DNA: TGTGCCACCGGGGGTCGGATAGAGGACACTGAAGCTTTCTTT. This translates into CATGGRIEDTEAFF. The V and J genes are TRBV6-1 and TRBJ1-1, with D possibly matching TRBD1 (5 bases). The CDR3 contains 14 residues. The V end was cut by 10 bases, the J end by 3 bases, with 18 bases between. Germline lookup yields CDR1 MNHNS and CDR2 SASEGT.

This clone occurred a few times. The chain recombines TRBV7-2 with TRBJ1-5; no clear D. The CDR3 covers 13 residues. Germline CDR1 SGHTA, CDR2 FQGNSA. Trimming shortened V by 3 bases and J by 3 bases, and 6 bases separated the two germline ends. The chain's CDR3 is CASSFSDNQPQHF. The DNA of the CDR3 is TGTGCCAGCAGCTTTAGCGACAATCAGCCCCAGCATTTT.

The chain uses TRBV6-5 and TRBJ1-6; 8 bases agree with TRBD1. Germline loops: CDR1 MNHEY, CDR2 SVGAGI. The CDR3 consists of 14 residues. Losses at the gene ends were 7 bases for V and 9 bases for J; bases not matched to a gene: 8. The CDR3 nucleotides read TGTGCCAGCACCCGACCAGGGGGCTCTTCACCCCTCCACTTT. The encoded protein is CASTRPGGSSPLHF.

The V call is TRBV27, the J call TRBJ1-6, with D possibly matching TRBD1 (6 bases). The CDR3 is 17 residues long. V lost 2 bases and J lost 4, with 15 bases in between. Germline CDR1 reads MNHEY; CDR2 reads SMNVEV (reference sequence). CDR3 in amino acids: CASSLHRGGGYNSPLHF. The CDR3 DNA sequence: TGTGCCAGCAGTTTACACCGAGGGGGGGGGTATAATTCACCCCTCCACTTT.